What follows are 18 T cell receptor beta chains derived from one specimen sequenced in a study of cytotoxic CD8 clonotypes in ibrutinib-treated CLL. The method was immunoSEQ multiplex PCR; TCRdb's version includes in-frame clones alone and lacks a portion of them. The sample includes 35,000 to 45,000 clones, about 72% of them seen just once. Sequenced material: PBMCs, taken after 12 months of ibrutinib treatment. These receptors originate from a human donor with chronic lymphocytic leukemia.

The chain employs TRBV27 and TRBJ1-2; 8 nucleotides match TRBD1. The V gene's germline CDR1 is MNHEY and CDR2 SMNVEV (reference sequence). This CDR3 spans 14 amino acids. With 2 bases clipped from V and 4 bases from J, the junction kept 3 bases outside the gene matches. CDR3 bases: TGTGCCAGCAGTTTAGGACAGGGAACCTATGGCTACACCTTC. This encodes CASSLGQGTYGYTF.

The chain uses TRBV7-9 and TRBJ2-6; D is possibly TRBD1 (6 bases). The V end was cut by 5 bases, the J end by 2 bases, with 19 bases between. The CDR3 length is 18 residues. Germline V lookup: CDR1 SEHNR, CDR2 FQNEAQ (reference sequence). For the CDR3, the DNA is TGTGCCAGCAGCGCCAGGGGCGGTCGAGGGGCTGGGGCCAACGTCCTGACTTTC. Residues: CASSARGGRGAGANVLTF.

This clone was counted between two and nine times. This chain connects TRBV28 to TRBJ2-3; TRBD1 matches 8 bases. V gave up 9 bases and J gave up 0 bases; unmatched junction bases: 5. CDR1 and CDR2 from the germline V gene are MDHEN and SYDVKM. The length of the CDR3 is 14 residues. CDR3 nucleotides: TGTGCCAGTTCCTGGACAGGGAGCACAGATACGCAGTATTTT. Residues: CASSWTGSTDTQYF.

The chain employs TRBV4-1 and TRBJ2-3; 7 bases are a match to TRBD2. V was clipped by 6 bases and J by 2 bases; unmatched bases: 11. This CDR3 spans 16 amino acids. Germline CDR1 is MGHRA and CDR2 is YSYEKL. The CDR3 reads CASSQPGGLTTDTQYF. Here the CDR3 DNA reads TGCGCCAGCAGTCAACCTGGGGGACTAACCACAGATACGCAGTATTTT.

The chain has TRBV28 and TRBJ2-1; the D gene is possibly TRBD1 (6 bases). This CDR3 spans 13 amino acids. From germline, CDR1 is MDHEN and CDR2 SYDVKM. Trimming removed 7 bases at V and 3 bases at J, with 10 bases between. CDR3 sequence (DNA): TGTGCCAGCATAGCAGGGGACTACAATGAGCAGTTCTTC. This encodes CASIAGDYNEQFF.

The V and J genes are TRBV27 and TRBJ2-3; D unresolved. CDR1 MNHEY and CDR2 SMNVEV come from the germline V gene (reference sequence). Trimming cost V 7 bases and J 0 bases, with 11 bases left between them. The CDR3 extends over 14 amino acids. CDR3 DNA: TGTGCCAGCACCCCCTTAACTAGCACAGATACGCAGTATTTT. Protein sequence: CASTPLTSTDTQYF.

This clone was detected a few times. CDR3 DNA sequence: TGTGCCAGCAGCTTAGGACAGATGAACACTGAAGCTTTCTTT. It translates to CASSLGQMNTEAFF. The gene calls are TRBV7-9 and TRBJ1-1; possibly TRBD1 for D (5 bases). Germline CDR1 and CDR2: SEHNR and FQNEAQ (reference sequence). V lost 1 base and J 0 bases, leaving 6 bases between the germline ends. The CDR3 has 14 amino acids.

The sample holds one count of this clone. This chain links TRBV11-2 with TRBJ2-7; 8 bases map to TRBD2. The CDR3 runs 13 residues. With 5 bases clipped from V and 2 bases from J, the junction kept 2 bases outside the gene matches. Germline lookup yields CDR1 SGHAT and CDR2 FQNNGV. The CDR3 nucleotides are TGTGCCAGCAGCCCGGGACTAGCCTACGAGCAGTACTTC. Its translation: CASSPGLAYEQYF. The full variable domain, its missing parts supplied by reference TRBV11-2 and TRBJ2-7, is EAGVAQSPRYKIIEKRQSVAFWCNPISGHATLYWYQQILGQGPKLLIQFQNNGVVDDSQLPKDRFSAERLKGVDSTLKIQPAKLEDSAVYLCASSPGLAYEQYFGPGTRLTVT.

The chain recombines TRBV28 with TRBJ1-3; D remains unclear. CDR3 length: 15 residues. Germline V lookup: CDR1 MDHEN, CDR2 SYDVKM. The ends were cut back, 7 bases at V and 0 bases at J, with 13 bases in the middle. The CDR3 bases are TGTGCCAGCACGCCAGGTACCGTCTCTGGAAACACCATATATTTT. It specifies CASTPGTVSGNTIYF.

The gene calls are TRBV2 and TRBJ1-5; a possible D gene is TRBD1 (6 bases). The germline gives CDR1 SNHLY, CDR2 FYNNEI. This CDR3 is 15 amino acids long. The V end lost 3 bases, the J end lost 5 bases, and 14 bases lay between the germline ends. Here the CDR3 reads CASSDSGATDQPQHF. CDR3 bases: TGTGCCAGCAGTGATTCAGGGGCGACGGATCAGCCCCAGCATTTT.

This sequence joins TRBV9 and TRBJ1-3, with 9 bases aligning to TRBD1. The CDR3 has 18 residues. With V trimmed by 0 bases and J by 1 base, 8 bases remained unmatched. Germline V gene data show CDR1 as SGDLS and CDR2 as YYNGEE. CDR3 coding DNA: TGTGCCAGCAGCGTAGTTGCTACAGGGGGCTTGTCTGGAAACACCATATATTTT. Amino acids: CASSVVATGGLSGNTIYF.

The chain is built from TRBV19 and TRBJ2-4; 7 positions match TRBD1. CDR3 length: 17 residues. The V segment lost 3 bases and the J segment 1 base; nucleotides outside the gene matches: 9. Germline CDR1 and CDR2: LNHDA and SQIVND (reference sequence). The CDR3 here is CASSINRGRFAKNIQYF. DNA for the CDR3: TGTGCCAGTAGTATCAACAGGGGCCGCTTTGCCAAAAACATTCAGTACTTC.

This clone has just a few counts. V is TRBV14 and J is TRBJ2-7; the D is unclear. V was pared by 0 bases and J by 3 bases, with 0 bases between. Germline lookup yields CDR1 SGHDN and CDR2 FVKESK. The CDR3 is 11 amino acids. The CDR3 nucleotides read TGTGCCAGCAGCCAAGACTACGAGCAGTACTTC. This translates into CASSQDYEQYF.

V is TRBV5-1 and J is TRBJ2-1; D uncertain. V was pared by 3 bases and J by 6 bases, with 16 bases between. CDR3 size: 15 residues. Germline V gives CDR1 SGHRS, CDR2 YFSETQ. The CDR3 DNA follows: TGCGCCAGCAGCTCGGGCCTCCCGCCGGGCAATGAGCAGTTCTTC. Protein product: CASSSGLPPGNEQFF.

The DNA of the CDR3 is TGTGCCAGCAGCCCCTCGACAGGGACTGTTAGCGGGGCCTACGAGCAGTACTTC. This gives the protein CASSPSTGTVSGAYEQYF. V and J are TRBV5-4 and TRBJ2-7, with D possibly matching TRBD2 (8 bases). CDR1 SGHNT and CDR2 YYREEE come from the germline V gene (reference sequence). This CDR3 has 18 amino acids. Trimming pared 4 bases from V and 2 bases from J, leaving 25 bases between.

V is TRBV9 and J is TRBJ1-1; D uncertain. V lost 1 base to trimming and J lost 5 bases, with 12 bases between them. The CDR3 contains 14 residues. Germline CDR1 SGDLS, CDR2 YYNGEE. The CDR3 region is CASSVKGSTTEAFF. In nucleotides, the CDR3 is TGTGCCAGCAGCGTAAAGGGAAGCACGACTGAAGCTTTCTTT.

The rearrangement joins TRBV28 to TRBJ2-3, with a weak D call TRBD2 (5 bases). V shed 5 bases and J shed 7 bases, with 13 bases lying between them. The germline V gene encodes CDR1 MDHEN and CDR2 SYDVKM. The CDR3 is made up of 13 amino acids. CDR3 coding DNA: TGTGCCAGCAGTAGAAGCGGAGGTTATACGCAGTATTTT. This gives the protein CASSRSGGYTQYF. Variable domain in full (rest from reference TRBV28 and TRBJ2-3): DVKVTQSSRYLVKRTGEKVFLECVQDMDHENMFWYRQDPGLGLRLIYFSYDVKMKEKGDIPEGYSVSREKKERFSLILESASTNQTSMYLCASSRSGGYTQYFGPGTRLTVL.

The V gene is TRBV7-8, the J gene TRBJ1-2; the match to TRBD1 covers 11 bases. With V trimmed by 5 bases and J by 5 bases, 13 bases remained unmatched. Per germline, CDR1 SGHVS and CDR2 FQNEAQ. The CDR3 has 17 residues. This CDR3 reads CASSPPSGTGGPYGYTF. The CDR3 nucleotides are TGTGCCAGCAGCCCTCCGTCGGGGACAGGGGGACCTTATGGCTACACCTTC.